Listed below are T cell receptor beta chains from one sample, sequenced in a study of blood T cell repertoires in COVID-19. This table comes from immunoSEQ multiplex PCR, and its TCRdb copy is limited to in-frame clones, with some not included. The table lists roughly 230,000 clones, 82% of them singletons, with approximately 4% in the top ten. The source material was peripheral blood. The receptors stem from a woman aged 80 or over with acute or convalescent COVID-19. Both conserved end residues are part of each CDR3. The D gene is left open where the match is weak. Size tells how often a clone was seen (once, few, many) or the class of an expanded clone, and some rows leave it out.

CDR3nt	CDR3aa	v_gene	j_gene	d_gene	abundance
TGTGCCAGCAGTTTAAGGAGAGGAGATGGCTACACCTTC	CASSLRRGDGYTF	TRBV12-3/TRBV12-4	TRBJ1-2	.	.
TGTGCCAGTACCAATCCCGCGGGGACCTCGAATTCACCCCTCCACTTT	CASTNPAGTSNSPLHF	TRBV19	TRBJ1-6	.	.
TGCGCCAGCAGCCAAGATAGACTAGCGGGGGCCGGGGAGCTGTTTTTT	CASSQDRLAGAGELFF	TRBV4-3	TRBJ2-2	TRBD2	.
TGTGCCAGCAGTGAGTGGGAGACCAGCTCTGGAAACACCATATATTTT	CASSEWETSSGNTIYF	TRBV2	TRBJ1-3	.	.
TGTGCCAGCAGCTCGGGACAGGACACATATGGCTACACCTTC	CASSSGQDTYGYTF	TRBV7-3	TRBJ1-2	TRBD1	once
TGTGCCAGCAGTGAAAGGCGGGGGGGGAGTCAGACGCAGTATTTT	CASSERRGGSQTQYF	TRBV2	TRBJ2-3	TRBD2	.
TGTGCCAGCAGCCGGCAGGGGGGTGCCGGGGAGCTGTTTTTT	CASSRQGGAGELFF	TRBV9	TRBJ2-2	.	.
TGTGCCAGCAGTGAAGAAGGACGTGGGGCCAATAATCAGCCCCAGCATTTT	CASSEEGRGANNQPQHF	TRBV6-1	TRBJ1-5	.	.
TGTGCCAGCAGCCAAGGGACTAGCGGGGGCTCCTACAATGAGCAGTTCTTC	CASSQGTSGGSYNEQFF	TRBV4-2	TRBJ2-1	TRBD2	.
TGTGCCAGCAGTTATAGCGCTAACTATGGCTACACCTTC	CASSYSANYGYTF	TRBV28	TRBJ1-2	.	.
TGCAGCGTTCGAGGCGGACTCTATGGCTACACCTTC	CSVRGGLYGYTF	TRBV29-1	TRBJ1-2	.	.
TGTGCCAGCACACCGGGGAGTAACAATGAGCAGTTCTTC	CASTPGSNNEQFF	TRBV18	TRBJ2-1	.	.
TGTGCCAGCAGCTTACGGCAGTTGAGCGATCAGCCCCAGCATTTT	CASSLRQLSDQPQHF	TRBV5-6	TRBJ1-5	.	few
TGTGCCAGCTCCCCCGGGAGCGCGTCCTATGGCTACACCTTC	CASSPGSASYGYTF	TRBV18	TRBJ1-2	.	.
TGTGCCAGCAGCTGGAGCGGAAGCACAGATACGCAGTATTTT	CASSWSGSTDTQYF	TRBV7-2	TRBJ2-3	.	.
TGTGCCAGCAGCCCAGGGACAGCCGCAGATACGCAGTATTTT	CASSPGTAADTQYF	TRBV11-2	TRBJ2-3	TRBD1	.
TGTGCCAGCAGCTTGGCCGGACCAGGGGGCACATCGAACTATGGCTACACCTTC	CASSLAGPGGTSNYGYTF	TRBV5-6	TRBJ1-2	TRBD1	.
TGCGCCAGCAGCCGTAGCGGGGGGTTGCAAGAGACCCAGTACTTC	CASSRSGGLQETQYF	TRBV5-1	TRBJ2-5	TRBD2	.
TGTGCCAGCAGCTTAGGAGCGGCTAACTATGGCTACACCTTC	CASSLGAANYGYTF	TRBV7-9	TRBJ1-2	.	.
TGTGCCAGCAGCTTCAGTGGGGGCTTCTGGTATTTT	CASSFSGGFWYF	TRBV11-2	TRBJ2-3	.	.
TGTGCCAGCAGCTTACTAGGGGCGACTAGCGGGGGGGCCGCCTTCTTC	CASSLLGATSGGAAFF	TRBV7-2	TRBJ2-1	TRBD2	.
TGTGCCAGCAGCTTAGTAGGGGGCGACTATGGCTACACCTTC	CASSLVGGDYGYTF	TRBV7-9	TRBJ1-2	TRBD1	.
TGTGCCAGCAGCCAAGCCCCTAGGAATGGCTACACCTTC	CASSQAPRNGYTF	TRBV3-1/TRBV3-2	TRBJ1-2	.	.
TGTGCCAGCAGTGCACAGGGATGGGTTACTAACTATGGCTACACCTTC	CASSAQGWVTNYGYTF	TRBV6-1	TRBJ1-2	.	.
TGTGCCAGCTCGCGCGGTTCGACCTCCTGGGATACGCAGTATTTT	CASSRGSTSWDTQYF	TRBV18	TRBJ2-3	.	.
TGTGCCAGCAGCCAAGATCGGGGGGGGCCTAGCACAGATACGCAGTATTTT	CASSQDRGGPSTDTQYF	TRBV4-2	TRBJ2-3	TRBD2	.
TGTGCCTGGAGTGAGGGCAGGGAAAACACTGAAGCTTTCTTT	CAWSEGRENTEAFF	TRBV30	TRBJ1-1	.	.
TGCGCCAGCAGCACTAGAACCGGGACAGGAAACACAGATACGCAGTATTTT	CASSTRTGTGNTDTQYF	TRBV5-1	TRBJ2-3	TRBD1	.
TGTGCCAGCAGCCGGGGGGGGTTACTCTCTGGGGCCAACGTCCTGACTTTC	CASSRGGLLSGANVLTF	TRBV7-6	TRBJ2-6	TRBD2	.
TGTGCCAGCACCCTGACTGCTTCCTACGAGCAGTACTTC	CASTLTASYEQYF	TRBV2	TRBJ2-7	.	.
TGTGCCAGCAGTCCCGTGGCGTCGGGAACTGAAGCTTTCTTT	CASSPVASGTEAFF	TRBV27	TRBJ1-1	.	.
TGTGCCAGCTGCGGAGGGGCTGGCAATCAGCCCCAGCATTTT	CASCGGAGNQPQHF	TRBV6-5	TRBJ1-5	.	.